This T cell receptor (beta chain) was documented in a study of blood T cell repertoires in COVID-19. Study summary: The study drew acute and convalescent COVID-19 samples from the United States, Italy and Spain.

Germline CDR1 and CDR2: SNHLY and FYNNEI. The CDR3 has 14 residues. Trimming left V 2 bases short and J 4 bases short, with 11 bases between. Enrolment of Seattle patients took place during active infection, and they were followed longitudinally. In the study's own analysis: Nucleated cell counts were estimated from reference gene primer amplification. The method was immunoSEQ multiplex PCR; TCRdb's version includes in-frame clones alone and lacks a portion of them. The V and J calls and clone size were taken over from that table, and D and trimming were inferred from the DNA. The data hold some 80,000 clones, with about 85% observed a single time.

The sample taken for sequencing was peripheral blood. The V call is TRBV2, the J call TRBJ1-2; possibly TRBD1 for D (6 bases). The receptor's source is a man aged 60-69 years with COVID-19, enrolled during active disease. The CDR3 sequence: CASSEQGTFYGYTF. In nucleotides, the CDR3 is TGTGCCAGCAGTGAACAGGGGACGTTCTATGGCTACACCTTC.